Listed here is a single T cell receptor beta chain. The data were taken from a study of cytomegalovirus exposure and HLA in healthy donors. PCR primers comprised 60 Vbeta and 13 Jbeta primers. The repertoire was sequenced with immunoSEQ multiplex PCR; TCRdb's copy has only in-frame clones and lacks some. The sample has roughly 50,000 clones. The ends lost 2 bases at V and 2 bases at J; junction bases unmatched: 11. Looked up from germline, CDR1 is LGHNA and CDR2 is YSLEER. The CDR3 totals 19 residues. This TCR was sampled from a man aged 40-49 years in good health and CMV-seropositive. V gene TRBV4-3 combines with J gene TRBJ2-3, with 12 bases aligning to TRBD2. Sequencing was carried out using PBMCs. The chain's CDR3 is CASSQQPRTSGGFTDTQYF. The DNA of the CDR3 is TGCGCCAGCAGCCAACAACCCCGTACTAGCGGGGGGTTCACAGATACGCAGTATTTT.